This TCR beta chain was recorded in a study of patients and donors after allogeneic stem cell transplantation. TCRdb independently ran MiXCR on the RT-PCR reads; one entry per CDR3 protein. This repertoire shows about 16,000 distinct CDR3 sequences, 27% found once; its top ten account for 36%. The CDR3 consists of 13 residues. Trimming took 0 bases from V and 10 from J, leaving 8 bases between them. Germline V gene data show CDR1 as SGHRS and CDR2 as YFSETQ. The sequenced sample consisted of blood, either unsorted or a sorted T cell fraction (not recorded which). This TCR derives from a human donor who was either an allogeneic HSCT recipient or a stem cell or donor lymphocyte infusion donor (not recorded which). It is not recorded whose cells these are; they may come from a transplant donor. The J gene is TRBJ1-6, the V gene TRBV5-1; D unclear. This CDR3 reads CASSLEWSSPLHF. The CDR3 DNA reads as TGCGCCAGCAGCTTGGAATGGAGCTCACCCCTCCACTTT.